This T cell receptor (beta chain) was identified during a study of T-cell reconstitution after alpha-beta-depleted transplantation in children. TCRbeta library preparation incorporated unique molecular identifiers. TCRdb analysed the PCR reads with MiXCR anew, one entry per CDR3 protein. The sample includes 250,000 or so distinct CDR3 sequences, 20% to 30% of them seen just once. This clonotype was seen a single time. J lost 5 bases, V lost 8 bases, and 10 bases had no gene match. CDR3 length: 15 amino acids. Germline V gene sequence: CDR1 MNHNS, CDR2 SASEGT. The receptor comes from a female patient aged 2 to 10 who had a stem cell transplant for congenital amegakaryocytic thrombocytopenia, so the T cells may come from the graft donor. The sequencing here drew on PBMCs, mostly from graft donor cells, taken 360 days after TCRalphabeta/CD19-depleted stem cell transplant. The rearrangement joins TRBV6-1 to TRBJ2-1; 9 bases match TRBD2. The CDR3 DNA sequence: TGTGCCAGCGTGATAGCGGGAGAGCGGGACAATGAGCAGTTCTTC. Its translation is CASVIAGERDNEQFF.